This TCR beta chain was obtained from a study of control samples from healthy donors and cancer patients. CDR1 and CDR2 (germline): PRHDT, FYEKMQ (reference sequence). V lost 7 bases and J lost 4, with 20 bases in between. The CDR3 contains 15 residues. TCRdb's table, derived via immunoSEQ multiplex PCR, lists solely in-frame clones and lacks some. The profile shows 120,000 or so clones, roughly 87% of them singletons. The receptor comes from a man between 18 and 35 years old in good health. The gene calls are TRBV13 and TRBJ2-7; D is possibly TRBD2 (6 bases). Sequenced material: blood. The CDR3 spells CASNLGGVNHYEQYF. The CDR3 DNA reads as TGTGCCAGCAACCTCGGGGGTGTGAACCATTACGAGCAGTACTTC. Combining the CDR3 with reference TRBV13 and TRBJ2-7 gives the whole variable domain AAGVIQSPRHLIKEKRETATLKCYPIPRHDTVYWYQQGPGQDPQFLISFYEKMQSDKGSIPDRFSAQQFSDYHSELNMSSLELGDSALYFCASNLGGVNHYEQYFGPGTRLTVT.